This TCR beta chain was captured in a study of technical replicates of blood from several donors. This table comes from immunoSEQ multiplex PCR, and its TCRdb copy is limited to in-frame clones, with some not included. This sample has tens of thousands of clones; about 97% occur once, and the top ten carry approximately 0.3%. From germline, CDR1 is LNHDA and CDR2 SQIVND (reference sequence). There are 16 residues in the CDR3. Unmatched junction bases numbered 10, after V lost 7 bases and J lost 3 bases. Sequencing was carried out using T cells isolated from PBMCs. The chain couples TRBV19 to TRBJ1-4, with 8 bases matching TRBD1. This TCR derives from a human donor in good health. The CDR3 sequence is CASNRGRGLANEKLFF. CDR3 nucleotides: TGTGCCAGTAATCGAGGCAGGGGGCTTGCTAATGAAAAACTGTTTTTT. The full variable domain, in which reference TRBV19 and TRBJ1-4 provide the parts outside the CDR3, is DGGITQSPKYLFRKEGQNVTLSCEQNLNHDAMYWYRQDPGQGLRLIYYSQIVNDFQKGDIAEGYSVSREKKESFPLTVTSAQKNPTAFYLCASNRGRGLANEKLFFGSGTQLSVL.